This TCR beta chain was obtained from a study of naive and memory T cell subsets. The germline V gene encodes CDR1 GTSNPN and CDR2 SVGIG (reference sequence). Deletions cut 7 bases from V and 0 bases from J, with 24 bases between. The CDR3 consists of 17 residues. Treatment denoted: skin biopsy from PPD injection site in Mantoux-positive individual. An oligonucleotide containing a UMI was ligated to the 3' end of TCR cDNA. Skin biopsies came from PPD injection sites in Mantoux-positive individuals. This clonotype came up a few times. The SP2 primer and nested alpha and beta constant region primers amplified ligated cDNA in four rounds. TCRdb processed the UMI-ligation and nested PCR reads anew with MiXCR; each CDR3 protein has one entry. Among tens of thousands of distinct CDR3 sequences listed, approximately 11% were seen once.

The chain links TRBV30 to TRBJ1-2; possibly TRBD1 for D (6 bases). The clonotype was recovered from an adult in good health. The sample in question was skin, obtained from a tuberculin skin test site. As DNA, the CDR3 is TGTGCCTTACGAAGAGGGACAAGCGGCATTGCTAACTATGGCTACACCTTC. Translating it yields CALRRGTSGIANYGYTF. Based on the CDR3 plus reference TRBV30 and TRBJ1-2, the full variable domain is SQTIHQWPATLVQPVGSPLSLECTVEGTSNPNLYWYRQAAGRGLQLLFYSVGIGQISSEVPQNLSASRPQDRQFILSSKKLLLSDSGFYLCALRRGTSGIANYGYTFGSGTRLTVV.